Listed below are T cell receptor beta chains from one sample, sequenced in a study of identical twins. TCRdb re-derived calls from the 5' RACE reads in MiXCR, one entry per CDR3 protein. The data show about 720,000 distinct CDR3 sequences, over 15% seen once. These data were likewise used in another study, on T cells expressing NK-cell markers.

The sequenced sample was PBMCs. Source of these receptors: a woman younger than 30 in good health. CDR3s include the opening cysteine and the closing phenylalanine or tryptophan. Each record gives: CDR3 protein, CDR3 DNA, J gene, D gene, V gene, clone size. A D gene is named only where the DNA matches it firmly. Where a row states a size, it is once, few, many or the class of an expanded clone; other rows omit it.

CDR3aa: CASSYSGEEWAEAFF; CDR3nt: TGTGCCAGCAGTTACTCAGGGGAAGAGTGGGCTGAAGCTTTCTTT; j_gene: TRBJ1-1; d_gene: .; v_gene: TRBV6-5; abundance: few
CDR3aa: CASSLVGFRADTQYF; CDR3nt: TGTGCCAGCAGCTTGGTCGGGTTCAGGGCAGATACGCAGTATTTT; j_gene: TRBJ2-3; d_gene: .; v_gene: TRBV5-6; abundance: few
CDR3aa: CATSRPPALAYNEQFF; CDR3nt: TGTGCCACCAGCAGACCCCCGGCACTAGCCTACAATGAGCAGTTCTTC; j_gene: TRBJ2-1; d_gene: .; v_gene: TRBV15; abundance: few
CDR3aa: CAISGTSGGYEQYF; CDR3nt: TGTGCCATCAGTGGGACTAGCGGGGGGTACGAGCAGTACTTC; j_gene: TRBJ2-7; d_gene: TRBD2; v_gene: TRBV10-3; abundance: .
CDR3aa: CASSLGAMSFDTQYF; CDR3nt: TGCGCCAGCAGCTTGGGAGCGATGAGCTTTGATACGCAGTATTTT; j_gene: TRBJ2-3; d_gene: .; v_gene: TRBV5-1; abundance: .
CDR3aa: CASSPRQGASGELFF; CDR3nt: TGTGCCAGCAGCCCCAGACAGGGGGCGAGCGGGGAGCTGTTTTTT; j_gene: TRBJ2-2; d_gene: TRBD1; v_gene: TRBV9; abundance: few
CDR3aa: CASSDGTDPYGYTF; CDR3nt: TGTGCCAGCAGCGATGGGACAGACCCATATGGCTACACCTTC; j_gene: TRBJ1-2; d_gene: TRBD1; v_gene: TRBV9; abundance: .
CDR3aa: CSARAIDTQYF; CDR3nt: TGCAGTGCTAGAGCAATAGATACGCAGTATTTT; j_gene: TRBJ2-3; d_gene: .; v_gene: TRBV20-1; abundance: .
CDR3aa: CASSQSAGGFEQYF; CDR3nt: TGTGCCAGCTCACAAAGCGCCGGGGGGTTCGAGCAGTACTTC; j_gene: TRBJ2-7; d_gene: TRBD2; v_gene: TRBV18; abundance: few
CDR3aa: CASGPWGNQPQQF; CDR3nt: TGTGCCAGCGGGCCTTGGGGCAATCAGCCCCAGCAATTT; j_gene: TRBJ1-5; d_gene: .; v_gene: TRBV3-1; abundance: .
CDR3aa: CASSLVVGTSGSYEQYF; CDR3nt: TGTGCCAGCAGCTTAGTGGTTGGGACTAGCGGGTCGTACGAGCAGTACTTC; j_gene: TRBJ2-7; d_gene: TRBD2; v_gene: TRBV11-2; abundance: .
CDR3aa: CASSGERAIEGELFF; CDR3nt: TGTGCCAGCTCGGGGGAGCGGGCCATAGAGGGGGAGCTGTTTTTT; j_gene: TRBJ2-2; d_gene: .; v_gene: TRBV10-3; abundance: few
CDR3aa: CASSVGGQGLYNEQFF; CDR3nt: TGTGCCAGCAGCGTAGGGGGACAAGGATTGTACAATGAGCAGTTCTTC; j_gene: TRBJ2-1; d_gene: .; v_gene: TRBV9; abundance: .
CDR3aa: CASAVGRVEAFF; CDR3nt: TGTGCCAGCGCTGTGGGGAGGGTTGAAGCTTTCTTT; j_gene: TRBJ1-1; d_gene: .; v_gene: TRBV7-2; abundance: .
CDR3aa: CASTQGAENNEQFF; CDR3nt: TGTGCCAGCACCCAAGGGGCCGAAAATAATGAGCAGTTCTTC; j_gene: TRBJ2-1; d_gene: .; v_gene: TRBV6-1; abundance: .
CDR3aa: CASPAGPYNEQFF; CDR3nt: TGTGCCAGCCCAGCGGGACCCTACAATGAGCAGTTCTTC; j_gene: TRBJ2-1; d_gene: TRBD2; v_gene: TRBV7-2; abundance: few
CDR3aa: CSAPNRGEQFF; CDR3nt: TGCAGTGCTCCAAACAGGGGAGAGCAGTTCTTC; j_gene: TRBJ2-1; d_gene: TRBD1; v_gene: TRBV20-1; abundance: .
CDR3aa: CASSQAGATSYEQYF; CDR3nt: TGTGCCAGCAGCCAAGCGGGGGCGACCTCCTACGAGCAGTACTTC; j_gene: TRBJ2-7; d_gene: .; v_gene: TRBV4-2; abundance: .
CDR3aa: CASSFGLAGVSDTQYF; CDR3nt: TGCGCCAGCAGCTTCGGACTAGCGGGAGTCAGTGATACGCAGTATTTT; j_gene: TRBJ2-3; d_gene: TRBD2; v_gene: TRBV5-1; abundance: few
CDR3aa: CSAQGGTAYNEQFF; CDR3nt: TGCAGTGCCCAAGGGGGGACGGCATACAATGAGCAGTTCTTC; j_gene: TRBJ2-1; d_gene: .; v_gene: TRBV20-1; abundance: few
CDR3aa: CASSPRDSGYEQYF; CDR3nt: TGCGCCAGCAGCCCCCGGGACAGCGGCTACGAGCAGTACTTC; j_gene: TRBJ2-7; d_gene: TRBD1; v_gene: TRBV5-1; abundance: many
CDR3aa: CASSYRSVWEAQETQYF; CDR3nt: TGTGCCAGCAGTTACCGCTCTGTGTGGGAGGCTCAAGAGACCCAGTACTTC; j_gene: TRBJ2-5; d_gene: .; v_gene: TRBV6-5; abundance: .
CDR3aa: CASSFDTSYNEQFF; CDR3nt: TGTGCCAGCAGTTTTGATACTTCATACAATGAGCAGTTCTTC; j_gene: TRBJ2-1; d_gene: .; v_gene: TRBV12-3/TRBV12-4; abundance: few
CDR3aa: CASSFMGQSDTEAFF; CDR3nt: TGTGCCAGCAGCTTTATGGGACAGTCAGACACTGAAGCTTTCTTT; j_gene: TRBJ1-1; d_gene: TRBD1; v_gene: TRBV7-8; abundance: .
CDR3aa: CASSLLAGDSYEQYF; CDR3nt: TGTGCCAGCAGCTTGTTAGCGGGTGACTCCTACGAGCAGTACTTC; j_gene: TRBJ2-7; d_gene: TRBD2; v_gene: TRBV7-2; abundance: .
CDR3aa: CADRGRNYGYSF; CDR3nt: TGTGCAGACAGGGGGCGAAACTATGGCTACTCCTTC; j_gene: TRBJ1-2; d_gene: .; v_gene: TRBV21-1; abundance: once
CDR3aa: CASSFNRAKQFF; CDR3nt: TGTGCCAGCAGCTTCAACCGGGCCAAGCAGTTCTTC; j_gene: TRBJ2-1; d_gene: .; v_gene: TRBV11-2; abundance: .
CDR3aa: CASSSMRLQYF; CDR3nt: TGTGCCAGCAGCTCTATGCGATTGCAGTACTTC; j_gene: TRBJ2-7; d_gene: .; v_gene: TRBV7-9; abundance: few
CDR3aa: CASSRSTGTGGIDYGYTF; CDR3nt: TGCGCCAGCAGCAGAAGCACCGGGACAGGCGGGATCGACTATGGCTACACCTTC; j_gene: TRBJ1-2; d_gene: TRBD1; v_gene: TRBV5-1; abundance: .
CDR3aa: CASAVDRSYEQYF; CDR3nt: TGTGCTAGTGCCGTGGACAGGTCCTACGAGCAGTACTTC; j_gene: TRBJ2-7; d_gene: TRBD1; v_gene: TRBV12-5; abundance: .
CDR3aa: CSAREASGGLNEQFF; CDR3nt: TGCAGTGCTAGAGAGGCTAGCGGGGGTTTGAATGAGCAGTTCTTC; j_gene: TRBJ2-1; d_gene: TRBD2; v_gene: TRBV20-1; abundance: few
CDR3aa: CASTSGGQYNEQFF; CDR3nt: TGTGCCAGCACAAGCGGGGGTCAGTACAATGAGCAGTTCTTC; j_gene: TRBJ2-1; d_gene: TRBD2; v_gene: TRBV6-2/TRBV6-3; abundance: once